This T cell receptor (beta chain) was recovered during a study of beta chain features in type 1 diabetes. Whole-study results and caveats: Shortening of TCRB CDR3s, moderate but significant, appeared in all four CD4+ subsets of Type 1 diabetes patients. VDJ junctions sequenced from type 1 diabetes patients showed fewer insertions and more deletions. Cells carrying high TCR expression could end up over-represented when cDNA is sequenced.

Comment on this clone: Its target is not known.

Since all of the isolated RNA was reverse transcribed, expressed TCRB transcripts were what got sequenced. Using immunoSEQ multiplex PCR, the repertoire was profiled, and TCRdb retains in-frame clones only, with some absent. The table records 150,000 or so clones, roughly 60% of them present only once. Sequencing input: naive CD4+ T cells from blood. The receptor was derived from a man aged 25-45 years with type 1 diabetes.

This chain's CDR3 is CAWSGTGSDEQYF. Written as DNA, the CDR3 is TGTGCCTGGAGTGGGACAGGGTCGGACGAGCAGTACTTC. The chain carries TRBV30 and TRBJ2-7, with TRBD1 identical over 8 bases. CDR1 GTSNPN and CDR2 SVGIG come from the germline V gene (reference sequence). This CDR3 region has 13 residues. V lost 1 base to trimming and J lost 5 bases; unmatched junction nucleotides: 4.